This TCR beta chain appears in the sequencing data of a study of regulatory T cells in long-lasting Graves disease. The table lists this clonotype with many counts. Its cognate antigen is unknown. Arm-PCR of CDR3 regions and iRepertoire HTBI primers were the basis on which TCR beta libraries were built. MiXCR, run by TCRdb on the multiplex PCR reads, gives a single entry per CDR3 protein. This sample has around 450,000 distinct CDR3 sequences, with 20% to 25% found just once. General observations from the study: Newly diagnosed patients shared 966 public clonotypes; persistent patients shared around 2,800. Limited samples may have lowered accuracy.

Documented time point: persistent/refractory GD, antithyroid drugs over 5 years with positive TRAb. Construction of the TCR library relied on RNA isolated from PBMCs. Germline assignment: CDR1 DFQATT and CDR2 SNEGSKA (reference sequence). The V and J ends lost 6 bases and 3 bases respectively, with 14 bases between them. The CDR3 loop spans 13 amino acids. This chain links TRBV20-1 with TRBJ2-5, with D uncertain. This TCR was recovered from a female donor with Graves disease. This material consisted of peripheral blood mononuclear cells (PBMCs), taken when the disease was refractory, from a patient treated with antithyroid drugs. In DNA form, the CDR3 reads TGCAGTGCCGTTCCCCCACTAAAAGAGACCCAGTACTTC. This codes for CSAVPPLKETQYF.